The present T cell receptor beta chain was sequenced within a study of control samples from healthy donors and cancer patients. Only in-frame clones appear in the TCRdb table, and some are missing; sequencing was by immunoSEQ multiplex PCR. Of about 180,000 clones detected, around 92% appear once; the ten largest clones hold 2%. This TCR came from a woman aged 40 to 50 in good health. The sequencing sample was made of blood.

The CDR3 here is CASSRTISYGYTF. CDR3 in DNA: TGTGCCAGCAGTCGGACAATTAGCTATGGCTACACCTTC. This chain links TRBV12-3 or TRBV12-4 with TRBJ1-2, with a possible D match to TRBD1 (5 bases). CDR3 length: 13 amino acids. Trimming removed 5 bases at V and 4 bases at J, with 11 bases between.